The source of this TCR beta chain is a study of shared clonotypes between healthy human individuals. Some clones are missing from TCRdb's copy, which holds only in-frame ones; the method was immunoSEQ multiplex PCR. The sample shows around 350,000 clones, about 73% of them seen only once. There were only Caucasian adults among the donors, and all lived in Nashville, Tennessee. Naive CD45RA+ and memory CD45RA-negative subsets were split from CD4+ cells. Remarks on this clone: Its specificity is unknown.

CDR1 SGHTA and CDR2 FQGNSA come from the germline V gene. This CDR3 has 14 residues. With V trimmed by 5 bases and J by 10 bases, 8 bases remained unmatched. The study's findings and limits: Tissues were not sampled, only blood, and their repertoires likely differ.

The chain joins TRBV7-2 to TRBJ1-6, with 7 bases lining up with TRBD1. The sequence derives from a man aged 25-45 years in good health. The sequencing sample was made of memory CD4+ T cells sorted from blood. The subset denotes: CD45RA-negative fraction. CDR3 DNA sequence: TGTGCCAGCAGCACCCGGGACAGCGGGTCACCCCTCCACTTT. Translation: CASSTRDSGSPLHF.